The entry that follows covers one T cell receptor (beta chain) sequence. The V and J ends lost 3 bases and 0 bases, in that order; junction bases with no gene match: 2. Germline V gene data show CDR1 as DFQATT and CDR2 as SNEGSKA (reference sequence). This CDR3 comprises 14 residues. The data were taken from a study of T cell responses to AZD1222 COVID-19 vaccine. The table came from immunoSEQ multiplex PCR; TCRdb's copy has only in-frame clones and leaves some out. The sample has 65,000 to 90,000 clones; 87% are singletons. The chain uses TRBV20-1 and TRBJ2-3; 8 nucleotides match TRBD2. Sequenced here: peripheral blood, sampled 28 days after the second AZD1222 dose. The sequence came from an adult who received the AZD1222 COVID-19 vaccine. CDR3 bases: TGCAGTGCTAGTAGCGGGACTAGCACAGATACGCAGTATTTT. It codes for CSASSGTSTDTQYF.